This T cell receptor (beta chain) was observed in a study of identical twins. Study-wide results and limits: Twin pairs' shared out-of-frame alpha sequences were enriched in low generation probability.

TCRdb reprocessed the 5' RACE reads with MiXCR, giving one entry per CDR3 protein. The table lists hundreds of thousands of distinct CDR3 sequences, around 6% of them singletons. J lost 5 bases, V lost 6 bases, and 7 bases had no gene match. From germline, CDR1 is SQVTM and CDR2 ANQGSEA. CDR3 length equals 13 residues. As regards this clonotype: Its antigen is currently unknown.

The sample was naive T cells sorted from blood. The TCR was taken from a man aged 18 to 35 in good health. This chain uses TRBV29-1 with TRBJ1-5; TRBD1 matches 7 bases. CDR3 in DNA: TGCAGCGTCGAGACAGGGTGGGATCAGCCCCAGCATTTT. It specifies CSVETGWDQPQHF.